This TCR beta chain came from a study of cytomegalovirus exposure and HLA in healthy donors. This CDR3 comprises 15 residues. Germline CDR1 reads SGHDT; CDR2 reads YYEEEE. Trimming at V came to 3 bases and at J to 4 bases, leaving 5 bases not matched to a gene. The PCR contained 60 Vbeta and 13 Jbeta primers. Libraries were prepared by immunoSEQ multiplex PCR; TCRdb keeps only in-frame clonotypes and omits some of them. The sample holds some 130,000 clones, 66% seen once. This sequence originates from a human donor in good health. This chain links TRBV5-6 with TRBJ2-5; 11 bases line up with TRBD1. Sequencing used PBMCs. The DNA of the CDR3 is TGTGCCAGCAGCTCAGGGACAGGGGGGCGAGAGACCCAGTACTTC. It codes for CASSSGTGGRETQYF. Looking up the rest from reference TRBV5-6 and TRBJ2-5 gives the full variable domain: DAGVTQSPTHLIKTRGQQVTLRCSPKSGHDTVSWYQQALGQGPQFIFQYYEEEERQRGNFPDRFSGHQFPNYSSELNVNALLLGDSALYLCASSSGTGGRETQYFGPGTRLLVL.